The source of this T cell receptor beta chain is a study of T cells after somatic rescue of genetic block. This clone was detected once. Using immunoSEQ multiplex PCR, the repertoire was profiled, and TCRdb retains in-frame clones only, with some absent. This table has tens of thousands of clones, around 96% appearing once. This CDR3 contains 14 residues. Trimming pared 3 bases from V and 7 bases from J, leaving 16 bases between. Germline lookup yields CDR1 SGDLS and CDR2 YYNGEE. This receptor was obtained from a child less than two years old. Sequenced: peripheral blood mononuclear cells (PBMCs). The chain employs TRBV9 and TRBJ1-2, with D tentatively TRBD1 (5 bases). The CDR3 nucleotides are TGTGCCAGCAGCGCCCCCGGGGGGAAGTTTGGCTACACCTTC. Residues: CASSAPGGKFGYTF.